A single sample gave rise to the 10 T cell receptor beta chains below, sequenced in a study of T cell responses to AZD1222 COVID-19 vaccine. The table came from immunoSEQ multiplex PCR; TCRdb's copy has only in-frame clones and leaves some out. The sample lists 150,000 to 200,000 clones, around 92% occurring once. The source material was peripheral blood, sampled 28 days after the second AZD1222 dose. These receptors all come from an adult who received the AZD1222 COVID-19 vaccine.

The V gene is TRBV19, the J gene TRBJ1-2; 9 positions match TRBD1. Germline loops: CDR1 LNHDA, CDR2 SQIVND (reference sequence). The CDR3 is made up of 15 amino acids. J lost 4 bases, V lost 6 bases, and 9 bases had no gene match. The chain's CDR3 is CASSPGTGSGYGYTF. CDR3 coding DNA: TGTGCCAGTAGCCCCGGGACAGGGAGTGGCTATGGCTACACCTTC.

V gene TRBV10-3 combines with J gene TRBJ2-3, with 10 bases identical to TRBD2. Germline V CDR1 and CDR2: ENHRY, SYGVKD. J gave up 5 bases and V 6 bases, and 8 bases lay outside the gene matches. The CDR3 extends over 15 amino acids. The CDR3 DNA reads TGTGCCATCAGACCAGCGGGGGGGCCAGGAGATACGCAGTATTTT. Encoded protein: CAIRPAGGPGDTQYF.

Only one count was recorded for this clone. The V call is TRBV5-6, the J call TRBJ1-1, with 10 bases aligning to TRBD1. V shed 3 bases and J 11 bases; nucleotides not matched to a gene: 13. The germline gives CDR1 SGHDT, CDR2 YYEEEE. CDR3 size: 15 residues. DNA of the CDR3: TGTGCCAGCAGCTCCCGGGACAGGGGAAGTGTGCGGGCTTTCTTT. Amino acid sequence: CASSSRDRGSVRAFF.

This chain links TRBV19 with TRBJ2-3; the D is unclear. Germline CDR1 LNHDA, CDR2 SQIVND (reference sequence). CDR3 length: 14 amino acids. The ends were cut back, 6 bases at V and 2 bases at J, with 12 bases in the middle. CDR3: CASSPLGPTDTQYF. The CDR3 bases are TGTGCCAGTAGCCCCCTTGGCCCCACAGATACGCAGTATTTT.

This clone appeared a few times. The V and J genes are TRBV19 and TRBJ2-7; D may be TRBD2 (6 bases). The CDR3 sequence is 13 residues long. Germline loops: CDR1 LNHDA, CDR2 SQIVND (reference sequence). Trimming removed 5 bases at V and 3 bases at J, with 11 bases between. The CDR3 bases are TGTGCCAGTAGTTTCGCCGGGGGCTACGAGCAGTACTTC. Its translation: CASSFAGGYEQYF.

This chain connects TRBV7-9 to TRBJ1-4, with D unresolved. This CDR3 spans 15 amino acids. V lost 2 bases to trimming and J lost 4 bases, with 11 bases between them. Germline CDR1 and CDR2: SEHNR and FQNEAQ (reference sequence). The CDR3 sequence: CASSLRVLGNEKLFF. CDR3 DNA: TGTGCCAGCAGCTTAAGGGTTTTGGGTAATGAAAAACTGTTTTTT.

This chain uses TRBV5-1 with TRBJ1-2; 10 bases are shared with TRBD1. In germline, CDR1 is SGHRS, CDR2 YFSETQ. After removal of 6 bases from V and 8 bases from J, the junction contained 10 bases not matched to a gene. The CDR3 length is 14 residues. The DNA of the CDR3 is TGCGCCAGCAACCTCGACAGGGGGCAAGGGGGCTACACCTTC. Translated, it gives CASNLDRGQGGYTF.

The chain joins TRBV5-6 to TRBJ1-2; 7 bases map to TRBD1. CDR1 SGHDT and CDR2 YYEEEE come from the germline V gene. This CDR3 comprises 14 residues. V was clipped by 4 bases and J by 8 bases; unmatched bases: 11. CDR3 loop: CASSPPDRLMGYTF. CDR3 bases: TGTGCCAGCAGCCCCCCGGACAGGTTGATGGGCTACACCTTC. Combining the CDR3 with reference TRBV5-6 and TRBJ1-2 gives the whole variable domain DAGVTQSPTHLIKTRGQQVTLRCSPKSGHDTVSWYQQALGQGPQFIFQYYEEEERQRGNFPDRFSGHQFPNYSSELNVNALLLGDSALYLCASSPPDRLMGYTFGSGTRLTVV.

The gene calls are TRBV15 and TRBJ1-2; possibly TRBD1 for D (5 bases). Trimming cost V 1 base and J 8 bases, with 11 bases left between them. Germline values: CDR1 LNHNV, CDR2 YYDKDF (reference sequence). CDR3 length equals 13 residues. The CDR3 DNA is TGTGCCACCAGCAGAGCGGGCGGGACGGGCTACACCTTC. It specifies CATSRAGGTGYTF.

This clone is classed as medium-sized. The chain uses TRBV18 and TRBJ2-2; tentatively, D is TRBD2 (7 bases). This CDR3 comprises 15 residues. V lost 1 base, J lost 5 bases, and 11 bases lay in between. Germline values: CDR1 KGHSH, CDR2 LQKENI. The CDR3 nucleotides are TGTGCCAGCTCACCACTTCGGGGGGCGACCGGGGAGCTGTTTTTT. It is translated as CASSPLRGATGELFF.